Presented here are 20 T cell receptor beta chains from one specimen sequenced in a study of PD-L1 blockade in urothelial cancer. Only in-frame clones appear in the TCRdb table, and some are missing; sequencing was by immunoSEQ multiplex PCR. The sample includes 75,000 to 95,000 clones, around 90% seen only once; the top ten take more than 0.85%. The time point here: peripheral blood 6 weeks after treatment start. The sequencing used PBMCs, collected around atezolizumab (anti-PD-L1) treatment. The receptor set was obtained from an elderly woman with urothelial cancer.

V usage is TRBV7-9 and J usage is TRBJ1-1; D not resolved. Germline lookup yields CDR1 SEHNR and CDR2 FQNEAQ (reference sequence). V was pared by 1 base and J by 1 base, with 10 bases between. The CDR3 covers 15 residues. This CDR3 is CASSLDRDSNTEAFF. As DNA, the CDR3 is TGTGCCAGCAGCTTAGATCGGGATTCGAACACTGAAGCTTTCTTT.

The chain combines TRBV10-3 with TRBJ1-2; D is ambiguous. The CDR3 totals 12 residues. Germline V gene sequence: CDR1 ENHRY, CDR2 SYGVKD. Trimming left V 0 bases short and J 8 bases short, with 7 bases between. The CDR3 coding sequence is TGTGCCATCAGTGAGTCGGTCTACGGCTACACCTTC. This codes for CAISESVYGYTF.

The CDR3 region has the DNA TGTGCCAGCAGCTTAACGGGGACTAGCGGGAGCTACGAGCAGTACTTC. The encoded protein is CASSLTGTSGSYEQYF. V usage is TRBV7-2 and J usage is TRBJ2-7; TRBD2 matches at 14 bases. Unmatched junction bases numbered 3, after V lost 2 bases and J lost 3 bases. Germline assignment: CDR1 SGHTA and CDR2 FQGNSA. The length of the CDR3 is 16 residues.

The count of this clone is one. This rearrangement joins TRBV28 to TRBJ1-1; no definite D call. Germline CDR1 is MDHEN and CDR2 is SYDVKM. CDR3 length: 12 amino acids. Trimming shortened V by 7 bases and J by 13 bases, and 19 bases separated the two germline ends. The DNA of the CDR3 is TGTGCCAGCACTGGCGTAGGCCTTAGCAATTTCTTT. It encodes CASTGVGLSNFF.

The chain uses TRBV7-3 and TRBJ1-1, with 8 bases that match TRBD1. Germline V lookup: CDR1 SGHTA, CDR2 FQGTGA. After removal of 5 bases from V and 1 base from J, the junction contained 6 bases not matched to a gene. This CDR3 contains 15 residues. CDR3: CASSPRTGKNTEAFF. For the CDR3, the DNA is TGTGCCAGCAGCCCAAGGACAGGGAAGAACACTGAAGCTTTCTTT. Using reference TRBV7-3 and TRBJ1-1 for the parts outside the CDR3, the full variable domain is GAGVSQTPSNKVTEKGKYVELRCDPISGHTALYWYRQSLGQGPEFLIYFQGTGAADDSGLPNDRFFAVRPEGSVSTLKIQRTERGDSAVYLCASSPRTGKNTEAFFGQGTRLTVV.

The chain has TRBV5-5 and TRBJ2-1; D is unclear. Germline CDR1 reads SGHKS; CDR2 reads YYEKEE (reference sequence). The CDR3 totals 14 residues. V lost 4 bases, J lost 4 bases, and 12 bases lay in between. Written as DNA, the CDR3 is TGTGCCAGCAGCCCTTGGTTCGGGTACAATGAGCAGTTCTTC. This sequence encodes CASSPWFGYNEQFF.

The rearrangement uses TRBV5-4 and TRBJ2-7; 10 nucleotides align to TRBD2. The V and J ends lost 2 bases and 5 bases, in that order; junction bases with no gene match: 4. The CDR3 is made up of 14 amino acids. Germline assignment: CDR1 SGHNT and CDR2 YYREEE (reference sequence). CDR3 DNA sequence: TGTGCCAGCAGCTTTCGGACTAGCGGAGACGAGCAGTACTTC. This translates into CASSFRTSGDEQYF.

The genes are TRBV28 and TRBJ1-1; TRBD1 might be the D (5 bases). Trimming left V 6 bases short and J 2 bases short, with 16 bases between. Per the germline V gene, CDR1 is MDHEN and CDR2 is SYDVKM. This CDR3 is 15 amino acids long. CDR3 bases: TGTGCCAGCAGCCCAGAGGGGAGGGGTAACACTGAAGCTTTCTTT. This translates into CASSPEGRGNTEAFF. Based on the CDR3 plus reference TRBV28 and TRBJ1-1, the full variable domain is DVKVTQSSRYLVKRTGEKVFLECVQDMDHENMFWYRQDPGLGLRLIYFSYDVKMKEKGDIPEGYSVSREKKERFSLILESASTNQTSMYLCASSPEGRGNTEAFFGQGTRLTVV.

This chain connects TRBV5-1 to TRBJ2-3; TRBD2 agrees at 7 bases. The CDR3 is 15 amino acids. Germline CDR1 and CDR2: SGHRS and YFSETQ. V trimming: 3 bases; J trimming: 2 bases; junction bases outside the gene matches: 6. CDR3 nucleotide sequence: TGCGCCAGCAGCTACCGCAGCGGGAACACAGATACGCAGTATTTT. Translation gives CASSYRSGNTDTQYF.

The V call is TRBV30, the J call TRBJ1-1, with TRBD1 matching 7 bases. Germline V lookup: CDR1 GTSNPN, CDR2 SVGIG (reference sequence). V lost 1 base, J lost 10 bases, and 9 bases stayed unmatched. CDR3 length: 13 amino acids. CDR3 amino acids: CAWSGKGGAGAFF. The CDR3 coding sequence is TGTGCCTGGAGTGGTAAAGGGGGCGCGGGAGCTTTCTTT.

V gene TRBV6-5 combines with J gene TRBJ1-1; maybe TRBD1 (5 bases). CDR1 is MNHEY and CDR2 is SVGAGI in the germline V gene. The CDR3 covers 13 residues. V was clipped by 6 bases and J by 3 bases, with 11 bases between them. The chain's CDR3 is CASSRSRDTEAFF. CDR3 bases: TGTGCCAGCAGCCGCTCCAGGGACACTGAAGCTTTCTTT.

The V call is TRBV6-1, the J call TRBJ1-5; no reliable D call. V lost 4 bases and J 4 bases, leaving 17 bases between the germline ends. The germline gives CDR1 MNHNS, CDR2 SASEGT. The CDR3 has 16 residues. CDR3 protein: CASSVTKRAVNQPQHF. The DNA of the CDR3 is TGTGCCAGCAGTGTCACAAAGAGGGCGGTAAATCAGCCCCAGCATTTT.

This rearrangement joins TRBV5-1 to TRBJ2-5; a possible D gene is TRBD2 (5 bases). The CDR3 runs to 16 residues. Germline V gene lookup returns CDR1 SGHRS and CDR2 YFSETQ. Trimming stripped 0 bases from V and 2 bases from J, with 14 bases between. CDR3 protein: CASSLAGVSGQETQYF. In DNA, the CDR3 is TGCGCCAGCAGCTTGGCCGGGGTTAGTGGGCAAGAGACCCAGTACTTC.

The rearrangement links TRBV19 to TRBJ2-5, with TRBD2 as a possible D gene (5 bases). V shed 3 bases and J shed 1 base, with 9 bases lying between them. Germline V CDR1 and CDR2: LNHDA, SQIVND (reference sequence). The CDR3 is made up of 14 amino acids. CDR3 protein: CASSMGSIQETQYF. In DNA, the CDR3 is TGTGCCAGTAGTATGGGGAGTATCCAAGAGACCCAGTACTTC.

The V gene is TRBV19, the J gene TRBJ1-2, with 8 bases lining up with TRBD1. The length of the CDR3 is 13 residues. V shed 5 bases and J 4 bases; nucleotides not matched to a gene: 3. Germline assignment: CDR1 LNHDA and CDR2 SQIVND (reference sequence). The DNA of the CDR3 is TGTGCCAGTAGTCCAGACAGGGGCTATGGCTACACCTTC. Its translation: CASSPDRGYGYTF. Full variable domain (missing parts from reference TRBV19 and TRBJ1-2): DGGITQSPKYLFRKEGQNVTLSCEQNLNHDAMYWYRQDPGQGLRLIYYSQIVNDFQKGDIAEGYSVSREKKESFPLTVTSAQKNPTAFYLCASSPDRGYGYTFGSGTRLTVV.

This sequence joins TRBV30 and TRBJ2-1, with 14 nucleotides matching TRBD2. The CDR3 is made up of 15 amino acids. Germline CDR1 and CDR2: GTSNPN and SVGIG (reference sequence). V lost 2 bases, J lost 8 bases, and 5 bases stayed unmatched. The CDR3 sequence: CAWSQGLAGVDEQFF. The CDR3 region has the DNA TGTGCCTGGAGTCAGGGACTAGCGGGAGTGGATGAGCAGTTCTTC. Drawing the rest from reference TRBV30 and TRBJ2-1, the complete variable domain is SQTIHQWPATLVQPVGSPLSLECTVEGTSNPNLYWYRQAAGRGLQLLFYSVGIGQISSEVPQNLSASRPQDRQFILSSKKLLLSDSGFYLCAWSQGLAGVDEQFFGPGTRLTVL.

The chain links TRBV7-2 to TRBJ2-3; 11 nucleotides match TRBD2. V lost 1 base, J lost 7 bases, and 10 bases stayed unmatched. The CDR3 has 17 residues. Per the germline V gene, CDR1 is SGHTA and CDR2 is FQGNSA. The CDR3 nucleotides read TGTGCCAGCAGCTTAGTTATCCCACGACTAGCGGGAAATACGCAGTATTTT. Its translation: CASSLVIPRLAGNTQYF.

The V gene is TRBV2, the J gene TRBJ1-3; weak D call: TRBD1 (5 bases). Germline CDR1 SNHLY, CDR2 FYNNEI. The CDR3 loop spans 15 amino acids. Trimming took off 8 bases at V and 1 base at J, with 15 bases between the two ends. CDR3 amino acids: CASVEDRYSGNTIYF. The CDR3, as DNA: TGTGCCAGCGTCGAAGACAGATATTCTGGAAACACCATATATTTT.

The chain recombines TRBV2 with TRBJ1-1, with no clear D. The CDR3 runs 14 residues. V was trimmed by 8 bases and J by 3 bases, leaving 16 bases between them. The V gene's germline CDR1 is SNHLY and CDR2 FYNNEI. CDR3 amino acids: CASRGGLTDTEAFF. For the CDR3, the DNA is TGTGCCAGCCGGGGAGGGTTAACGGACACTGAAGCTTTCTTT.

About this clone itself: Additional DNA sequences in this sample encode the identical CDR3. This chain connects TRBV19 to TRBJ1-2, with D hard to call. This CDR3 region has 12 residues. Germline V CDR1 and CDR2: LNHDA, SQIVND (reference sequence). Deletions cut 7 bases from V and 1 base from J, with 7 bases between. The CDR3 is CASKAGNYGYTF. For the CDR3, the DNA is TGTGCCAGTAAAGCCGGTAACTATGGCTACACCTTC.